These 21 T cell receptor beta chains were sequenced from one sample in a study of blood T cell repertoires in COVID-19. Generated by immunoSEQ multiplex PCR, the TCRdb table keeps only in-frame clones and is missing some. The top ten clones hold roughly 4.7% of a sample with under 50,000 clones, 70% to 90% of them seen once. The sequencing input was peripheral blood. Every receptor here comes from a man between 60 and 75 years old with COVID-19, enrolled during active disease.

The chain uses TRBV7-9 and TRBJ2-5; 8 bases line up with TRBD1. Germline CDR1 and CDR2: SEHNR and FQNEAQ (reference sequence). Trimming took 3 bases from V and 3 from J; bases not matched to a gene: 3. The CDR3 contains 14 residues. CDR3 sequence: CASSFTGGEETQYF. CDR3 sequence (DNA): TGTGCCAGCAGCTTTACAGGGGGTGAAGAGACCCAGTACTTC. The whole variable domain, filled in from reference TRBV7-9 and TRBJ2-5, reads DTGVSQNPRHKITKRGQNVTFRCDPISEHNRLYWYRQTLGQGPEFLTYFQNEAQLEKSRLLSDRFSAERPKGSFSTLEIQRTEQGDSAMYLCASSFTGGEETQYFGPGTRLLVL.

This sequence joins TRBV14 and TRBJ1-5; D remains unclear. Trimming took 3 bases from V and 6 from J, leaving 9 bases between them. Germline CDR1 reads SGHDN; CDR2 reads FVKESK. The CDR3 spans 13 residues. The CDR3 nucleotides read TGTGCCAGCAGCCATAAGGGAGCTCAGCCCCAGCATTTT. Translating gives CASSHKGAQPQHF.

The gene calls are TRBV19 and TRBJ1-2; D is unclear. CDR3 size: 12 residues. V lost 10 bases and J 1 base, leaving 10 bases between the germline ends. Germline CDR1 reads LNHDA; CDR2 reads SQIVND (reference sequence). The CDR3 bases are TGTGCCACCGTAGGAGGTAACTATGGCTACACCTTC. Its protein is CATVGGNYGYTF.

The J gene is TRBJ1-4, the V gene TRBV5-1, with D perhaps matching TRBD1 (6 bases). CDR1 is SGHRS and CDR2 is YFSETQ in the germline V gene. This CDR3 spans 13 amino acids. The V gene lost 0 bases and the J gene lost 7 bases, with 7 bases spanning the gap. The CDR3 here is CASSLDRVEKLFF. CDR3 DNA sequence: TGCGCCAGCAGCTTGGACAGGGTTGAAAAACTGTTTTTT.

V gene TRBV12-2 combines with J gene TRBJ2-7; the table names TRBD2, a call not compared with the DNA. TRBV12-2 is recorded as a pseudogene. The CDR3 covers 16 residues. The CDR3 nucleotides are TGTGCAAGTCGCTTAGCGCGTAGCGGGAAACCCTACGAGCAGTACTTC. This codes for CASRLARSGKPYEQYF.

The chain uses TRBV27 and TRBJ2-2; 8 nucleotides agree with TRBD1. V shed 7 bases and J 4 bases; nucleotides not matched to a gene: 8. The germline gives CDR1 MNHEY, CDR2 SMNVEV (reference sequence). The CDR3 has 15 residues. The CDR3 region is CASTPRQGSTGELFF. CDR3 nucleotide sequence: TGTGCCAGCACCCCCCGACAGGGGAGCACCGGGGAGCTGTTTTTT.

CDR3 region: CATSDQGIEQYF. The DNA for the CDR3 is TGTGCCACCAGTGATCAGGGGATCGAGCAGTACTTC. The V gene is TRBV24-1, the J gene TRBJ2-7; TRBD1 might be the D (6 bases). Looked up from germline, CDR1 is KGHDR and CDR2 is SFDVKD. V lost 3 bases and J lost 6, with 8 bases in between. There are 12 residues in the CDR3.

V is TRBV4-2 and J is TRBJ1-2; the D is unclear. The CDR3 is 12 residues long. V was shortened by 3 bases and J by 4 bases, with 6 bases between the two germline ends. Germline CDR1 and CDR2: LGHNA and YNFKEQ. The CDR3 DNA follows: TGTGCCAGCAGCCATTCCCTCTATGGCTACACCTTC. Translation: CASSHSLYGYTF.

Turning to this clone: One end of the junction fails to match germline, which may point to a read error. The chain joins TRBV4-1 to TRBJ2-7; 8 nucleotides align to TRBD1. CDR3 length: 14 residues. The germline gives CDR1 MGHRA, CDR2 YSYEKL. The CDR3 sequence is CASSQDGGTGGAIF. The CDR3 bases are TGCGCCAGCAGCCAAGATGGGGGGACAGGCGGGGCGATATTC.

The chain carries TRBV5-1 and TRBJ2-1; the match to TRBD1 covers 8 bases. Germline CDR1 and CDR2: SGHRS and YFSETQ. The CDR3 runs 14 residues. After removal of 4 bases from V and 8 bases from J, the junction contained 8 bases not matched to a gene. DNA for the CDR3: TGCGCCAGCAGCCCAGGACAGGGTACGGATGAGCAGTTCTTC. Amino acids: CASSPGQGTDEQFF.

This chain uses TRBV28 with TRBJ1-1; D might be TRBD1 (5 bases). There are 12 residues in the CDR3. Germline V CDR1 and CDR2: MDHEN, SYDVKM. Trimming removed 5 bases from V and 7 bases from J, with 11 bases in between. CDR3 sequence: CASSLRVNEAFF. As DNA, the CDR3 is TGTGCCAGCAGTCTCAGGGTTAATGAAGCTTTCTTT.

The rearrangement uses TRBV7-8 and TRBJ2-7; maybe TRBD2 (5 bases). V dropped 4 bases and J dropped 1 base, with 17 bases sitting between them. The CDR3 covers 16 residues. Germline CDR1 reads SGHVS; CDR2 reads FQNEAQ. In DNA form, the CDR3 reads TGTGCCAGCAGCTCCCCTCCGGACTTTCCTTCCTACGAGCAGTACTTC. Its translation: CASSSPPDFPSYEQYF.

The V gene is TRBV5-1, the J gene TRBJ1-1; 7 nucleotides agree with TRBD1. The CDR3 sequence is 13 residues long. The V gene's germline CDR1 is SGHRS and CDR2 YFSETQ. With 4 bases clipped from V and 7 bases from J, the junction kept 7 bases outside the gene matches. The CDR3 DNA reads as TGCGCCAGCAGCCGACGCCGGGACAGTGAAGCTTTCTTT. It codes for CASSRRRDSEAFF.

CDR3 region: CASSPSTVTYNEQFF. The DNA of the CDR3 is TGTGCCAGCTCACCATCTACGGTTACCTACAATGAGCAGTTCTTC. The rearrangement uses TRBV18 and TRBJ2-1; D is undetermined. From germline, CDR1 is KGHSH and CDR2 LQKENI. Trimming removed 2 bases at V and 2 bases at J, with 10 bases between. This CDR3 has 15 residues.

This chain links TRBV6-5 with TRBJ1-1; D call uncertain. Germline-derived CDR1 and CDR2 are MNHEY and SVGAGI. The V and J ends lost 2 bases and 0 bases respectively, with 7 bases between them. The CDR3 covers 14 residues. CDR3 DNA sequence: TGTGCCAGCAGTTACGCAGAAATGAACACTGAAGCTTTCTTT. It specifies CASSYAEMNTEAFF.

The rearrangement links TRBV13 to TRBJ1-1, with D perhaps TRBD1 (6 bases). V lost 4 bases to trimming and J lost 8 bases, with 11 bases between them. Germline V CDR1 and CDR2: PRHDT, FYEKMQ (reference sequence). This CDR3 is built from 12 residues. The CDR3 is CASSSIDREAFF. The CDR3 region has the DNA TGTGCCAGCAGCTCCATCGACAGGGAAGCTTTCTTT. Looking up the rest from reference TRBV13 and TRBJ1-1 gives the full variable domain: AAGVIQSPRHLIKEKRETATLKCYPIPRHDTVYWYQQGPGQDPQFLISFYEKMQSDKGSIPDRFSAQQFSDYHSELNMSSLELGDSALYFCASSSIDREAFFGQGTRLTVV.

The DNA of the CDR3 is TGCAGCGTTGGGGGGACAGGGTCGGAGACCCAGTACTTC. Amino acid sequence: CSVGGTGSETQYF. The V call is TRBV29-1, the J call TRBJ2-5; TRBD1 matches 9 bases. There are 13 residues in the CDR3. V shed 4 bases, J shed 5 bases, and the junction held 5 bases outside the gene matches. CDR1 is SQVTM and CDR2 is ANQGSEA in the germline V gene.

The V call is TRBV4-2, the J call TRBJ2-7, with D possibly being TRBD2 (5 bases). Trimming pared 1 base from V and 6 bases from J, leaving 10 bases between. This CDR3 region has 13 residues. Germline loops: CDR1 LGHNA, CDR2 YNFKEQ. The CDR3, as DNA: TGTGCCAGCAGCCAAGGCTTTGGAGGCGAGCAGTACTTC. Translating gives CASSQGFGGEQYF.

The chain couples TRBV5-4 to TRBJ2-1; 9 nucleotides match TRBD2. Germline V CDR1 and CDR2: SGHNT, YYREEE (reference sequence). The CDR3 is 15 amino acids. Germline trimming cut 4 bases from V and 4 bases from J; bases unmatched to any gene: 6. The CDR3 DNA is TGTGCCAGCAGCGAAACTAGCGGGCTATACAATGAGCAGTTCTTC. Translation: CASSETSGLYNEQFF.

The V and J genes are TRBV29-1 and TRBJ2-7; 11 bases fit TRBD2. Germline V gene lookup returns CDR1 SQVTM and CDR2 ANQGSEA. This CDR3 is 15 amino acids long. Trimming took 6 bases from V and 3 from J; bases not matched to a gene: 10. CDR3 DNA sequence: TGCAGCGTACTTAAACTAGCGGGAGTAAACTACGAGCAGTACTTC. Its translation is CSVLKLAGVNYEQYF.

The J gene is TRBJ2-1, the V gene TRBV30, with 7 nucleotides matching TRBD2. This CDR3 region has 16 residues. V was clipped by 5 bases and J by 1 base; unmatched bases: 11. The germline V gene has CDR1 GTSNPN and CDR2 SVGIG (reference sequence). The CDR3, as DNA: TGTGCCTGGGGCCCCTTGGGAGGGCTATCCTACAATGAGCAGTTCTTC. Translated, it gives CAWGPLGGLSYNEQFF.